This entry lists 25 T cell receptor beta chains sequenced from one sample in a study of blood T cell repertoires in COVID-19. Sequencing used immunoSEQ multiplex PCR; TCRdb keeps in-frame clones, though not all of them. The data hold approximately 70,000 clones, with roughly 72% observed a single time. What was sequenced was peripheral blood. These receptors all come from a man between 60 and 70 years old with COVID-19, enrolled during active disease.

The chain combines TRBV4-1 with TRBJ2-2; 8 positions agree with TRBD1. Germline trimming cut 0 bases from V and 4 bases from J; bases unmatched to any gene: 4. This CDR3 is 16 amino acids long. From germline, CDR1 is MGHRA and CDR2 YSYEKL. CDR3 sequence: CASSQDQGARTGELFF. The CDR3 DNA reads as TGCGCCAGCAGCCAAGATCAGGGGGCGCGCACCGGGGAGCTGTTTTTT.

The rearrangement links TRBV19 to TRBJ2-1; D is possibly TRBD1 (5 bases). The CDR3 sequence is 15 residues long. Germline V gene data show CDR1 as LNHDA and CDR2 as SQIVND (reference sequence). V gave up 4 bases and J gave up 4 bases, with 14 bases separating them. In DNA, the CDR3 is TGTGCCAGTAGTAAGAGGCAGGGATCTTACAATGAGCAGTTCTTC. This sequence encodes CASSKRQGSYNEQFF.

This clone showed up just once. This sequence joins TRBV11-2 and TRBJ2-7, with no clear D. Deletions cut 1 base from V and 4 bases from J, with 11 bases between. The CDR3 is 14 amino acids. The germline V gene encodes CDR1 SGHAT and CDR2 FQNNGV. CDR3 sequence reads: CASSLALSRYEQYF. The DNA of the CDR3 is TGTGCCAGCAGCTTAGCCCTATCCCGTTACGAGCAGTACTTC.

This clone was observed a handful of times. The chain has TRBV28 and TRBJ2-7; the match to TRBD1 covers 7 bases. The CDR3 has 14 amino acids. The germline CDR1 and CDR2 sequences are MDHEN and SYDVKM. Germline trimming cut 5 bases from V and 2 bases from J; bases unmatched to any gene: 6. CDR3 sequence reads: CASSAPDRAYEQYF. In DNA, the CDR3 is TGTGCCAGCAGTGCCCCAGACAGGGCCTACGAGCAGTACTTC.

V is TRBV7-7 and J is TRBJ2-5; D is perhaps TRBD1 (6 bases). Germline assignment: CDR1 SSHAT and CDR2 FNYEAQ (reference sequence). The ends were cut back, 5 bases at V and 4 bases at J, with 14 bases in the middle. CDR3 length: 14 residues. In nucleotides, the CDR3 is TGTGCCAGCAGCCTCGGGACATCGGGAGAGACCCAGTACTTC. Encoded protein: CASSLGTSGETQYF.

The J gene is TRBJ2-2, the V gene TRBV6-4; 7 nucleotides line up with TRBD1. There are 14 residues in the CDR3. Germline V gene sequence: CDR1 MRHNA, CDR2 SNTAGT. Trimming cost V 5 bases and J 7 bases; bases outside gene matches: 7. CDR3 protein: CASSPGGFGGELFF. The CDR3 region has the DNA TGTGCCAGCAGTCCAGGGGGTTTCGGCGGGGAGCTGTTTTTT.

The chain carries TRBV21-1 and TRBJ1-4. TRBV21-1 is a documented pseudogene. The CDR3 totals 17 residues. The CDR3 coding sequence is TGTGCCAGCAGCACGGGGGGGCCAGAGGGGCCGAATGAAAAACTGTTTTTT. As protein: CASSTGGPEGPNEKLFF.

This clone has just a few counts. Written as DNA, the CDR3 is TGTGCCAGCAGCTTTCGAGCGGACACCGGGGAGCTGTTTTTT. Protein sequence: CASSFRADTGELFF. The V gene is TRBV7-2, the J gene TRBJ2-2; D is perhaps TRBD2 (5 bases). Germline CDR1 is SGHTA and CDR2 is FQGNSA. V lost 3 bases, J lost 3 bases, and 8 bases lay in between. This CDR3 is built from 14 residues.

V gene TRBV2 combines with J gene TRBJ1-4; D not resolved. Trimming pared 6 bases from V and 10 bases from J, leaving 12 bases between. The CDR3 sequence is 12 residues long. CDR1 and CDR2 (germline): SNHLY, FYNNEI. CDR3 sequence (DNA): TGTGCCAGCAGGGACTCCCTCGGAAAACTGTTTTTT. Protein: CASRDSLGKLFF.

The chain carries TRBV6-5 and TRBJ2-1; D uncertain. The CDR3 length is 15 residues. With 6 bases removed from V and 6 bases from J, the gap between germline ends came to 18 bases. Per germline, CDR1 MNHEY and CDR2 SVGAGI. DNA of the CDR3: TGTGCCAGCAGCCAAACCCCCGGTAGTAGCAATGAGCAGTTCTTC. Protein sequence: CASSQTPGSSNEQFF.

The chain has TRBV3-1 (or the pseudogene TRBV3-2) and TRBJ2-2; perhaps TRBD2 as D (5 bases). The V and J ends lost 0 bases and 7 bases respectively, with 9 bases between them. This CDR3 has 14 residues. Germline CDR1 and CDR2: LGHDT and YNNKEL (reference sequence). The CDR3 loop reads CASSQDFAGGELFF. In DNA form, the CDR3 reads TGTGCCAGCAGCCAAGACTTCGCGGGCGGGGAGCTGTTTTTT.

This chain connects TRBV6-4 to TRBJ1-2; TRBD1 is a possible D gene (6 bases). The CDR3 sequence is 13 residues long. The germline V gene encodes CDR1 MRHNA and CDR2 SNTAGT. Trimming pared 2 bases from V and 8 bases from J, leaving 12 bases between. CDR3 sequence: CASSDEGVGGYTF. For the CDR3, the DNA is TGTGCCAGCAGTGACGAGGGGGTAGGGGGCTACACCTTC.

This rearrangement joins TRBV10-3 to TRBJ1-2; D call uncertain. The CDR3 runs 13 residues. Looked up from germline, CDR1 is ENHRY and CDR2 is SYGVKD. V gave up 3 bases and J gave up 2 bases, with 7 bases separating them. The CDR3 spells CAISDRVNYGYTF. Here the CDR3 DNA reads TGTGCCATCAGTGATCGGGTGAACTATGGCTACACCTTC.

The gene calls are TRBV18 and TRBJ1-3, with D possibly TRBD1 on 6 matching bases. The germline CDR1 and CDR2 sequences are KGHSH and LQKENI. This CDR3 comprises 16 residues. The V end was cut by 3 bases, the J end by 2 bases, with 14 bases between. CDR3 protein: CASSPITGSPGNTIYF. Written as DNA, the CDR3 is TGTGCCAGCTCACCGATTACAGGGAGTCCTGGAAACACCATATATTTT.

The genes are TRBV5-3 and TRBJ2-7, with 16 bases fitting TRBD2. TRBV5-3 counts as an open reading frame of uncertain function. V was pared by 2 bases and J by 2 bases, with 7 bases of the junction left unmatched. The CDR3 length is 18 residues. The CDR3 DNA is TGTGCCAGAAGCTTCACGGGACTAGCGGGAGGGGACCCCTACGAGCAGTACTTC. It encodes CARSFTGLAGGDPYEQYF.

The chain recombines TRBV5-4 with TRBJ2-3, with 8 bases identical to TRBD1. This CDR3 has 15 amino acids. Losses at the gene ends were 4 bases for V and 2 bases for J; bases not matched to a gene: 6. The germline gives CDR1 SGHNT, CDR2 YYREEE (reference sequence). The CDR3: CASSPGQVNTDTQYF. The CDR3 DNA follows: TGTGCCAGCAGCCCGGGACAGGTAAACACAGATACGCAGTATTTT.

V is TRBV19 and J is TRBJ2-3, with 8 nucleotides matching TRBD2. Germline-derived CDR1 and CDR2 are LNHDA and SQIVND (reference sequence). The CDR3 spans 17 residues. With 3 bases clipped from V and 6 bases from J, the junction kept 14 bases outside the gene matches. CDR3 region: CASSIISGRGRHDTQYF. The CDR3 coding sequence is TGTGCCAGTAGTATTATAAGTGGTCGCGGGAGGCATGATACGCAGTATTTT.

The chain employs TRBV11-2 and TRBJ2-1, with 7 bases lining up with TRBD1. This CDR3 has 15 amino acids. Germline assignment: CDR1 SGHAT and CDR2 FQNNGV. The V and J ends lost 1 base and 0 bases, in that order; junction bases with no gene match: 0. Written as DNA, the CDR3 is TGTGCCAGCAGCTTAGGACAGGGCTCCTACAATGAGCAGTTCTTC. It translates to CASSLGQGSYNEQFF.

This clone was seen more than once but under ten times. This chain links TRBV7-9 with TRBJ1-6; TRBD1 agrees at 9 bases. Germline lookup yields CDR1 SEHNR and CDR2 FQNEAQ (reference sequence). With 10 bases clipped from V and 5 bases from J, the junction kept 6 bases outside the gene matches. The CDR3 is 14 amino acids. DNA of the CDR3: TGTGCCACGGGGACAGGGCACAATAATTCACCCCTCCACTTT. Protein sequence: CATGTGHNNSPLHF.

The rearrangement uses TRBV5-1 and TRBJ2-5; D perhaps matches TRBD2 (6 bases). The germline V gene encodes CDR1 SGHRS and CDR2 YFSETQ. The germline V and J ends were trimmed by 2 bases and 2 bases, with 13 bases remaining between them. The CDR3 consists of 15 residues. This chain's CDR3 is CASSLTGLPQETQYF. The CDR3 region has the DNA TGCGCCAGCAGCTTAACAGGACTACCTCAAGAGACCCAGTACTTC.

CDR3 DNA: TGTGCCACCTCGAACCCGGGACAAACTTCACCCCTCCACTTT. Protein sequence: CATSNPGQTSPLHF. The chain employs TRBV19 and TRBJ1-6; TRBD1 is a possible D gene (6 bases). Germline lookup yields CDR1 LNHDA and CDR2 SQIVND (reference sequence). The V and J ends lost 10 bases and 9 bases respectively, with 19 bases between them. This CDR3 contains 14 residues.

This sequence joins TRBV12-3 or TRBV12-4 and TRBJ1-5, with unresolved D. The V gene lost 6 bases and the J gene lost 3 bases, with 6 bases spanning the gap. This CDR3 spans 12 amino acids. CDR3 DNA sequence: TGTGCCAGCAGCAGAATCAATCAGCCCCAGCATTTT. Its protein product is CASSRINQPQHF.

This clone showed up just a few times. The chain carries TRBV10-1 and TRBJ1-1; 11 nucleotides agree with TRBD1. V was pared by 7 bases and J by 5 bases, with 3 bases of the junction left unmatched. The CDR3 is 13 residues long. Germline V CDR1 and CDR2: WNHNN, SYGVQD (reference sequence). The CDR3 nucleotides read TGCGCCAGCATGGGGACAGGGGGAACTGAAGCTTTCTTT. Residues: CASMGTGGTEAFF.

V is TRBV6-4 and J is TRBJ2-7, with 8 positions matching TRBD2. This CDR3 spans 13 amino acids. The V gene end was trimmed by 10 bases and the J gene end by 7 bases; junction bases not matched to a gene: 12. Looked up from germline, CDR1 is MRHNA and CDR2 is SNTAGT. In DNA form, the CDR3 reads TGTGCCACCTCCAAGCGGGAGCAGGGTGAGCAGTACTTC. Its translation is CATSKREQGEQYF.

The table lists this clone with a count of one. The chain recombines TRBV19 with TRBJ2-7; 8 nucleotides align to TRBD1. The CDR3 extends over 15 amino acids. V lost 2 bases and J lost 6; bases outside the gene matches: 9. Per the germline V gene, CDR1 is LNHDA and CDR2 is SQIVND (reference sequence). The CDR3 DNA is TGTGCCAGTAGTATAATTGGACAGGGAATTGGCGAGCAGTACTTC. Amino acids: CASSIIGQGIGEQYF.